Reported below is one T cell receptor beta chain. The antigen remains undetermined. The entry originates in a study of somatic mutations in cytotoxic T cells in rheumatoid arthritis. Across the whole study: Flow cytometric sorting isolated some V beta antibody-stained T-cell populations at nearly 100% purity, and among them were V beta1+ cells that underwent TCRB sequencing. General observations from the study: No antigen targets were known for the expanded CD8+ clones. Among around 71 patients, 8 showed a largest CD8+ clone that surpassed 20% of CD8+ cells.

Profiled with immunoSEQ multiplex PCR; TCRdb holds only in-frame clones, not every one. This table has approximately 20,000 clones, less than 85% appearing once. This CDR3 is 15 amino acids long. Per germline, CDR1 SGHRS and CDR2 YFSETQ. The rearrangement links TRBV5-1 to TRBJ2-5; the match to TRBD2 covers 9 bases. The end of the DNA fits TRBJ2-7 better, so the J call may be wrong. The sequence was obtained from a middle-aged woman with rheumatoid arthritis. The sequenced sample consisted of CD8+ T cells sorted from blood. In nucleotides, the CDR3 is TGCGCCAGCCAGGCCTCGGGACTAGCTATCTACGAGCAGTACTTC. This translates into CASQASGLAIYEQYF.